This is a list of T cell receptor beta chains from one sample in a study of identical twins. TCRdb fed the 5' RACE reads into MiXCR, producing one record per CDR3 protein. The sample lists roughly 230,000 distinct CDR3 sequences; roughly 8% were seen once. Another study also made use of these data, one on yellow fever vaccine responses in identical twins.

Sample: CD8+ T cells sorted from blood. These receptors all stem from a young woman in good health. CDR3s include the opening cysteine and the closing phenylalanine or tryptophan. Each record gives: clone size, J gene, V gene, D gene, CDR3 DNA, CDR3 protein. The D gene is left open where the match is weak. The size of a clone is reported for some rows only, either as once, few or many, or as a class for expanded clones.

>NA|TRBJ2-1|TRBV10-3|TRBD2
TGTGCCATCAGTTCTAGCGGGGGGCCATCCCCCCCCGGGACCTACAATGAGCAGTTCTTC
CAISSSGGPSPPGTYNEQFF
>NA|TRBJ2-1|TRBV25-1|TRBD2
TGTGCCAGCAGTGAACGGGGACTAGCGGGGGAGCAGTTCTTC
CASSERGLAGEQFF
>medium-sized|TRBJ2-2|TRBV24-1|NA
TGTGCCACCAGTGATGGCAGGGATACCGGGGAGCTGTTTTTT
CATSDGRDTGELFF
>few|TRBJ2-7|TRBV7-8|NA
TGTGCCAGCAGCTTCCGCTTGGGGACCTACGAGCAGTACTTC
CASSFRLGTYEQYF
>once|TRBJ2-1|TRBV30|NA
TGTGCCTTGGACAGTCACTCCTACAATGAGCAGTTCTTC
CALDSHSYNEQFF
>NA|TRBJ2-1|TRBV30|TRBD2
TGTGCCTGGAGTGTAGGACTAGCGGGAGGCTACAATGAGCAGTTCTTC
CAWSVGLAGGYNEQFF
>NA|TRBJ1-2|TRBV7-8|TRBD1
TGTGCCAGCAGCTTAGTAGGGACAGGGGAATATGGCTACACCTTC
CASSLVGTGEYGYTF
>few|TRBJ2-7|TRBV7-9|NA
TGTGCCAGCAGCCCTCCGGGTCGCACTTACGAGCAGTACTTC
CASSPPGRTYEQYF
>few|TRBJ2-5|TRBV7-8|NA
TGTGCCAGCAGCTCTGATAGCGGACAAGAGACCCAGTACTTC
CASSSDSGQETQYF
>many|TRBJ2-3|TRBV12-3/TRBV12-4|TRBD2
TGTGCCAGCAGTCTAGCGGGAGAAGATACGCAGTATTTT
CASSLAGEDTQYF
>few|TRBJ2-1|TRBV18|TRBD1
TGTGCCAGCTCACCACAGGACAGGAACGGCTACAATGAGCAGTTCTTC
CASSPQDRNGYNEQFF
>few|TRBJ2-1|TRBV5-1|NA
TGCGCCAGCAGCTTGGAGTTCGAGGTTCTGACCGAGCAGTTCTTC
CASSLEFEVLTEQFF
>few|TRBJ2-7|TRBV27|NA
TGTGCCAGCAGCTGGGGCGGGACCTACGAGCAGTACTTC
CASSWGGTYEQYF
>few|TRBJ1-4|TRBV7-6|NA
TGTGCCAGCAGCCATGCACAGGGAGAGATCAATGGAAAACTGTTTTTT
CASSHAQGEINGKLFF
>NA|TRBJ2-3|TRBV7-8|NA
TGTGCCAGCAGCTTAGTGGACGGTACGCAGTATTTT
CASSLVDGTQYF
>NA|TRBJ1-2|TRBV20-1|NA
TGCAGTGCTAACTTACTGGGCAGAGACGCTAACTATGGCTACACCTTC
CSANLLGRDANYGYTF
>NA|TRBJ2-7|TRBV4-3|NA
TGCGCCAGCAGCCAAGGCCGGGACGGCTCCTACGAGCAGTACTTC
CASSQGRDGSYEQYF
>many|TRBJ2-1|TRBV7-9|TRBD1
TGTGCCAGCAGCTCCCGGGACAGGGGTTTCAATGAGCAGTTCTTC
CASSSRDRGFNEQFF
>NA|TRBJ2-3|TRBV12-3/TRBV12-4|NA
TGTGCCAGCAGTTTTCTAGGGTCAGATACGCAGTATTTT
CASSFLGSDTQYF
>NA|TRBJ2-1|TRBV18|TRBD2
TGTGCCAGCGTTGGGGCGGGAGGAAACTACAATGAGCAGTTCTTC
CASVGAGGNYNEQFF
>few|TRBJ2-7|TRBV4-3|NA
TGCGCCAGCAGCCAAGATAGGGCCCTTGGGTACGAGCAGTACTTC
CASSQDRALGYEQYF
>many|TRBJ2-2|TRBV5-1|NA
TGCGCCAGCAGCTTGCTCGACGGGAACACCGGGGAGCTGTTTTTT
CASSLLDGNTGELFF
>few|TRBJ2-1|TRBV14|TRBD2
TGTGCCAGCAGCCACGGGGGGGCTTCCTACAATGAGCAGTTCTTC
CASSHGGASYNEQFF